The 22 T cell receptor beta chains listed next were all sequenced from one sample in a study of T cells in Graves' hyperthyroidism and ophthalmopathy. There were TCR beta CDR3 regions amplified from RNA transcripts. The TCR CDR3 was amplified in a first-round RT-PCR using the HTBI primer set. A single record per CDR3 protein comes from TCRdb applying MiXCR to the multiplex PCR reads. The sample lists 400,000 to 600,000 distinct CDR3 sequences, 15% to 20% occurring once. The sequenced sample was blood. The receptor source for this set is a woman in her 30s with Graves' ophthalmopathy.

At least ten counts were recorded for this clonotype. The chain recombines TRBV5-1 with TRBJ2-7; possible D gene TRBD2, 6 bases. The CDR3 extends over 13 amino acids. V was pared by 4 bases and J by 5 bases, with 13 bases between. Germline values: CDR1 SGHRS, CDR2 YFSETQ. The CDR3 coding sequence is TGCGCCAGCAGCGAGGCGGGAAACCACGAGCAGTACTTC. Protein sequence: CASSEAGNHEQYF.

This chain uses TRBV6-1 with TRBJ2-5; 9 bases are shared with TRBD2. The CDR3 sequence is 16 residues long. Losses at the gene ends were 6 bases for V and 0 bases for J; bases not matched to a gene: 8. Germline assignment: CDR1 MNHNS and CDR2 SASEGT. In DNA form, the CDR3 reads TGTGCCAGCAGCCCAGGACTAGCGATCGACCAAGAGACCCAGTACTTC. Amino acid sequence: CASSPGLAIDQETQYF.

There are many counts of this clonotype. The genes are TRBV20-1 and TRBJ2-7; D gene uncertain. The CDR3 sequence is 14 residues long. Looked up from germline, CDR1 is DFQATT and CDR2 is SNEGSKA (reference sequence). V lost 0 bases, J lost 1 base, and 10 bases lay in between. The CDR3 DNA reads TGCAGTGCTAGAGATAGTAAGGGTTCCTACGAGCAGTACTTC. It specifies CSARDSKGSYEQYF.

This clonotype has more than one count but fewer than ten. The chain is built from TRBV20-1 and TRBJ1-4, with 8 nucleotides matching TRBD1. CDR1 and CDR2 (germline): DFQATT, SNEGSKA (reference sequence). The CDR3 covers 15 residues. Trimming at V came to 1 base and at J to 4 bases, leaving 5 bases not matched to a gene. This CDR3 is CSARAPGQGNEKLFF. For the CDR3, the DNA is TGCAGTGCTAGAGCTCCCGGACAGGGTAATGAAAAACTGTTTTTT.

The genes are TRBV28 and TRBJ2-1; D possibly corresponds to TRBD1 (5 bases). The CDR3 consists of 14 residues. Trimming cost V 2 bases and J 6 bases, with 11 bases left between them. The germline CDR1 and CDR2 sequences are MDHEN and SYDVKM. The CDR3 DNA follows: TGTGCCAGCAGTTTAGGGCTCAGGGTCAATGAGCAGTTCTTC. Protein product: CASSLGLRVNEQFF.

This clonotype was picked up a small number of times. V gene TRBV6-6 combines with J gene TRBJ1-1, with no clear D. Germline assignment: CDR1 MNHNY and CDR2 SVGAGI (reference sequence). There are 12 residues in the CDR3. Trimming took off 0 bases at V and 8 bases at J, with 7 bases between the two ends. The CDR3 sequence: CASSYSGAEAFF. The CDR3 bases are TGTGCCAGCAGTTACTCGGGAGCAGAAGCTTTCTTT.

This clonotype has at least ten counts. The chain recombines TRBV2 with TRBJ1-1; D is uncertain. V shed 6 bases and J shed 2 bases, with 10 bases lying between them. Germline V lookup: CDR1 SNHLY, CDR2 FYNNEI. The CDR3 extends over 13 amino acids. CDR3 sequence (DNA): TGTGCCAGCAGCTCTCATATCAACACTGAAGCTTTCTTT. This gives the protein CASSSHINTEAFF.

This clonotype was counted between two and nine times. This rearrangement joins TRBV7-8 to TRBJ2-7, with TRBD2 matching over 11 bases. The CDR3 has 15 amino acids. V dropped 5 bases and J dropped 2; count of bases not matched to a gene: 5. Germline V CDR1 and CDR2: SGHVS, FQNEAQ. CDR3 in amino acids: CASSHDSGRAYEQYF. DNA of the CDR3: TGTGCCAGCAGCCACGATAGCGGGAGGGCCTACGAGCAGTACTTC.

This clonotype was counted a few times. The chain links TRBV5-1 to TRBJ1-1, with a possible D match to TRBD1 (5 bases). Germline V CDR1 and CDR2: SGHRS, YFSETQ. The CDR3 is 16 residues long. The V end lost 0 bases, the J end lost 0 bases, and 12 bases lay between the germline ends. CDR3 nucleotides: TGCGCCAGCAGCTTGGATGGAGGCAGGGTGAACACTGAAGCTTTCTTT. Its translation: CASSLDGGRVNTEAFF. Drawing the rest from reference TRBV5-1 and TRBJ1-1, the complete variable domain is KAGVTQTPRYLIKTRGQQVTLSCSPISGHRSVSWYQQTPGQGLQFLFEYFSETQRNKGNFPGRFSGRQFSNSRSEMNVSTLELGDSALYLCASSLDGGRVNTEAFFGQGTRLTVV.

The table lists this clonotype with many counts. This rearrangement joins TRBV29-1 to TRBJ2-7, with 9 nucleotides matching TRBD1. Looked up from germline, CDR1 is SQVTM and CDR2 is ANQGSEA. Losses at the gene ends were 5 bases for V and 6 bases for J; bases not matched to a gene: 8. This CDR3 has 13 amino acids. CDR3 coding DNA: TGCAGCGTTCGACCGGGACAGGGAACCGAGCAGTACTTC. Its protein product is CSVRPGQGTEQYF.

This clonotype turned up a few times. The chain links TRBV20-1 to TRBJ2-5; D is unclear. V was trimmed by 3 bases and J by 2 bases, leaving 13 bases between them. CDR3 size: 14 residues. Germline loops: CDR1 DFQATT, CDR2 SNEGSKA (reference sequence). CDR3 sequence reads: CSASEESHQETQYF. The CDR3 DNA reads TGCAGTGCTAGTGAGGAGTCCCATCAAGAGACCCAGTACTTC.

For the CDR3, the DNA is TGTGCCATCAGTGAGTCGAAGTTTCCTGGAAGCAATCAGCCCCAGCATTTT. Its translation: CAISESKFPGSNQPQHF. The V call is TRBV10-3, the J call TRBJ1-5; D is unclear. The CDR3 consists of 17 residues. Trimming pared 0 bases from V and 1 base from J, leaving 13 bases between. Germline assignment: CDR1 ENHRY and CDR2 SYGVKD.

Concerning this clonotype: The junction differs from germline at one of its ends, possibly a read error. The chain couples TRBV27 to TRBJ2-4; 11 bases map to TRBD2. Per germline, CDR1 MNHEY and CDR2 SMNVEV (reference sequence). The CDR3 contains 18 residues. This chain's CDR3 is CASSPKWTSGLAKNIRYF. The DNA for the CDR3 is TGTGCCAGCAGTCCCAAATGGACTAGCGGGCTAGCCAAAAACATTCGGTACTTC.

This clonotype has at least ten counts. The chain links TRBV10-2 to TRBJ2-3, with TRBD2 matching over 13 bases. Looked up from germline, CDR1 is WSHSY and CDR2 is SAAADI. Trimming took 6 bases from V and 6 from J; bases not matched to a gene: 6. There are 15 residues in the CDR3. CDR3 DNA sequence: TGCGCCAGCAGACAGACTAGCGGGAGGTCGGATACGCAGTATTTT. It specifies CASRQTSGRSDTQYF.

This chain connects TRBV10-2 to TRBJ2-7; D might be TRBD1 or TRBD2, each matching 5 bases. The CDR3 extends over 15 amino acids. The germline gives CDR1 WSHSY, CDR2 SAAADI. V was cut by 3 bases and J by 4 bases, with 16 bases left in between. The CDR3 DNA follows: TGCGCCAGCAGTGACCCCCCACGGGGCGGGTACGAGCAGTACTTC. This encodes CASSDPPRGGYEQYF.

This clonotype has just a few counts. V and J are TRBV29-1 and TRBJ2-7; D perhaps matches TRBD1 (6 bases). With 2 bases removed from V and 6 bases from J, the gap between germline ends came to 20 bases. Per germline, CDR1 SQVTM and CDR2 ANQGSEA. The CDR3 spans 15 residues. CDR3 DNA sequence: TGCAGCGTTGAAAGTGCCGAGGGGGTTAGTTCCGAGCAGTACTTC. As protein: CSVESAEGVSSEQYF.

This clonotype has just a few counts. The chain is built from TRBV7-9 and TRBJ2-1; 8 bases map to TRBD2. V shed 3 bases, J shed 8 bases, and the junction held 3 bases outside the gene matches. The germline V gene encodes CDR1 SEHNR and CDR2 FQNEAQ (reference sequence). This CDR3 region has 13 residues. Here the CDR3 DNA reads TGTGCCAGCAGCTTTCTGACTAGCGATGAGCAGTTCTTC. It is translated as CASSFLTSDEQFF.

In its sample, this clonotype was seen many times. The rearrangement uses TRBV5-5 and TRBJ1-5; TRBD1 might be the D (6 bases). V lost 2 bases and J 7 bases, leaving 13 bases between the germline ends. The CDR3 is 14 residues long. The germline V gene has CDR1 SGHKS and CDR2 YYEKEE (reference sequence). This CDR3 is CASSFQGTEQPQHF. The CDR3 nucleotides read TGTGCCAGCAGCTTTCAGGGGACCGAACAGCCCCAGCATTTT.

This clonotype showed up many times. The genes are TRBV18 and TRBJ2-2, with D possibly being TRBD2 (5 bases). CDR1 is KGHSH, CDR2 LQKENI, per germline. This CDR3 comprises 14 residues. Trimming took off 1 base at V and 4 bases at J, with 7 bases between the two ends. In nucleotides, the CDR3 is TGTGCCAGCTCACCACGGCGGGCCACCGGGGAGCTGTTTTTT. Protein: CASSPRRATGELFF. Looking up the rest from reference TRBV18 and TRBJ2-2 gives the full variable domain: NAGVMQNPRHLVRRRGQEARLRCSPMKGHSHVYWYRQLPEEGLKFMVYLQKENIIDESGMPKERFSAEFPKEGPSILRIQQVVRGDSAAYFCASSPRRATGELFFGEGSRLTVL.

This clonotype was counted ten times or more. The CDR3 reads CASGTGGPGETQYF. DNA for the CDR3: TGTGCCAGCGGGACGGGAGGGCCTGGGGAGACCCAGTACTTC. This chain connects TRBV28 to TRBJ2-5; 8 bases line up with TRBD2. Germline assignment: CDR1 MDHEN and CDR2 SYDVKM. This CDR3 spans 14 amino acids. The J segment lost 5 bases and the V segment lost 8 bases, leaving 10 bases of the junction unmatched.

This clonotype was seen repeatedly, ten times or more. V usage is TRBV7-2 and J usage is TRBJ2-3; TRBD2 might be the D (6 bases). The CDR3 length is 19 residues. Trimming stripped 7 bases from V and 0 bases from J, with 26 bases between. CDR1 SGHTA and CDR2 FQGNSA come from the germline V gene. Here the CDR3 DNA reads TGTGCCAGCACCATGCCAGCTAGTAGCGGTCCCTCTAGCACAGATACGCAGTATTTT. This encodes CASTMPASSGPSSTDTQYF.

V is TRBV5-4 and J is TRBJ2-1, with D hard to call. Germline V gene data show CDR1 as SGHNT and CDR2 as YYREEE (reference sequence). The CDR3 runs to 18 residues. V was cut by 1 base and J by 4 bases, with 21 bases left in between. The CDR3 DNA reads TGTGCCAGCAGCTTGTTTCTTAGGAGCGCGACATTTTACAATGAGCAGTTCTTC. Protein sequence: CASSLFLRSATFYNEQFF.